These 17 T cell receptor beta chains were sequenced from one sample in a study of blood T cell repertoires in COVID-19 (dated by TCRdb to about 2020). The receptor library was made with the immunoSEQ multiplex PCR assay. In its TCRdb copy, this immuneACCESS table keeps in-frame sequences only and misses some clones. Where compared with another copy, unresolved V genes explain less than half of these, and the others have no known cause. This sample holds about 210,000 clones; 80% were observed only once. 5.5% to 8.5% of the sample rests with the top ten. The sequenced sample was peripheral blood. These receptors were taken from a woman in her 70s with acute or convalescent COVID-19.

This clone has more than one count but fewer than ten. The V gene is TRBV11-3, the J gene TRBJ2-1; TRBD2 aligns across 8 bases. CDR1 is SGHNT, CDR2 YENEEA, per germline. There are 12 residues in the CDR3. The trim removed 5 bases at V and 12 bases at J, leaving 6 bases unmatched. CDR3 in amino acids: CASSERGSRQFF. CDR3 in DNA: TGTGCCAGCAGCGAGCGGGGGTCTAGGCAGTTCTTC.

The chain employs TRBV2 and TRBJ1-4; 8 positions agree with TRBD1. CDR1 SNHLY and CDR2 FYNNEI come from the germline V gene. Unmatched junction bases numbered 11, after V lost 6 bases and J lost 8 bases. This CDR3 comprises 15 residues. The CDR3 DNA reads as TGTGCCAGCAGGACCCCAGGGGGCATGGGGGAAAAACTGTTTTTT. Translated: CASRTPGGMGEKLFF. The full variable domain, rest sourced from reference TRBV2 and TRBJ1-4, is EPEVTQTPSHQVTQMGQEVILRCVPISNHLYFYWYRQILGQKVEFLVSFYNNEISEKSEIFDDQFSVERPDGSNFTLKIRSTKLEDSAMYFCASRTPGGMGEKLFFGSGTQLSVL.

This clone was detected only a few times. This rearrangement joins TRBV6-4 to TRBJ2-5, with TRBD2 matching 13 bases. The CDR3 consists of 15 residues. V lost 8 bases to trimming and J lost 5 bases; unmatched junction nucleotides: 8. Germline CDR1 is MRHNA and CDR2 is SNTAGT. The CDR3 region has the DNA TGTGCCAGCGGCTTACTAGCGGGGGGGCAGGAGACCCAGTACTTC. It encodes CASGLLAGGQETQYF.

The chain has TRBV24-1 and TRBJ2-5; 8 nucleotides match TRBD1. The germline V gene has CDR1 KGHDR and CDR2 SFDVKD. CDR3 length equals 15 residues. The junction had 5 bases not matched to a gene; V was cut back by 2 bases and J by 4 bases. CDR3 loop: CATSDSVQGAETQYF. The CDR3 nucleotides are TGTGCCACCAGTGATTCTGTCCAGGGGGCAGAGACCCAGTACTTC.

The J gene is TRBJ1-5, the V gene TRBV7-8; no definite D call. Trimming shortened V by 4 bases and J by 7 bases, and 14 bases separated the two germline ends. The CDR3 covers 14 residues. Per the germline V gene, CDR1 is SGHVS and CDR2 is FQNEAQ. The CDR3: CASSSREGYQPQHF. CDR3 in DNA: TGTGCCAGCAGCTCGAGGGAGGGTTACCAGCCCCAGCATTTT.

This chain uses TRBV19 with TRBJ2-5; TRBD1 agrees at 11 bases. V lost 4 bases and J lost 4; bases outside the gene matches: 5. This CDR3 region has 15 residues. CDR1 LNHDA and CDR2 SQIVND come from the germline V gene (reference sequence). The CDR3 reads CASSTPGQGGETQYF. CDR3 coding DNA: TGTGCCAGTAGTACCCCGGGACAGGGGGGAGAGACCCAGTACTTC.

The chain links TRBV2 to TRBJ1-1, with TRBD1 matching 7 bases. The trim removed 8 bases at V and 3 bases at J, leaving 6 bases unmatched. This CDR3 has 13 residues. Germline-derived CDR1 and CDR2 are SNHLY and FYNNEI. The CDR3 loop is CASAKQGDTEAFF. CDR3 coding DNA: TGTGCCAGCGCGAAGCAGGGGGACACTGAAGCTTTCTTT. The full variable domain, rest sourced from reference TRBV2 and TRBJ1-1, is EPEVTQTPSHQVTQMGQEVILRCVPISNHLYFYWYRQILGQKVEFLVSFYNNEISEKSEIFDDQFSVERPDGSNFTLKIRSTKLEDSAMYFCASAKQGDTEAFFGQGTRLTVV.

The rearrangement uses TRBV29-1 and TRBJ1-3, with a tentative D call TRBD1 (6 bases). CDR1 is SQVTM, CDR2 ANQGSEA, per germline. There are 14 residues in the CDR3. Trimming cost V 4 bases and J 0 bases, with 10 bases left between them. The DNA of the CDR3 is TGCAGCGTTGGTCAGGACAGCTCTGGAAACACCATATATTTT. It codes for CSVGQDSSGNTIYF.

The chain combines TRBV6-4 with TRBJ2-4; D remains unclear. This CDR3 spans 15 amino acids. Trimming pared 3 bases from V and 0 bases from J, leaving 9 bases between. CDR1 MRHNA and CDR2 SNTAGT come from the germline V gene. CDR3: CASSEIAVAKNIQYF. The CDR3 DNA reads TGTGCCAGCAGTGAAATAGCCGTAGCCAAAAACATTCAGTACTTC.

This rearrangement joins TRBV9 to TRBJ2-5; possible D gene TRBD2, 5 bases. The CDR3 has 16 residues. Deletions cut 4 bases from V and 1 base from J, with 17 bases between. The V gene's germline CDR1 is SGDLS and CDR2 YYNGEE. The CDR3 nucleotides read TGTGCCAGCAGCATCGAGGGTGGGTCGGGCCAAGAGACCCAGTACTTC. It codes for CASSIEGGSGQETQYF.

The chain is built from TRBV7-2 and TRBJ1-2; weak D call: TRBD1 (5 bases). Germline values: CDR1 SGHTA, CDR2 FQGNSA. The V end lost 5 bases, the J end lost 5 bases, and 18 bases lay between the germline ends. The CDR3 runs 15 residues. The CDR3 bases are TGTGCCAGCAGCAGAAGCGGGGGAATGGGGTATGGCTACACCTTC. Protein product: CASSRSGGMGYGYTF.

The gene calls are TRBV6-5 and TRBJ2-2; D is ambiguous. Germline CDR1 is MNHEY and CDR2 is SVGAGI. Trimming stripped 7 bases from V and 7 bases from J, with 7 bases between. The CDR3 loop spans 11 amino acids. The CDR3 loop is CASTLYGELFF. The CDR3 DNA is TGTGCCAGCACCCTCTACGGGGAGCTGTTTTTT.

The table lists this clone with a few counts. The chain combines TRBV4-2 with TRBJ1-2; maybe TRBD1 (6 bases). V was cut by 3 bases and J by 7 bases, with 27 bases left in between. The germline gives CDR1 LGHNA, CDR2 YNFKEQ. The CDR3 extends over 18 amino acids. DNA of the CDR3: TGTGCCAGCAGCCAGAGGGCCCGCGGGGGCGCCGGGATGGGTGGCTACACCTTC. Protein: CASSQRARGGAGMGGYTF.

The CDR3 here is CASIPRGTDTQYF. CDR3 DNA sequence: TGTGCCAGCATCCCACGGGGTACAGATACGCAGTATTTT. The rearrangement joins TRBV6-5 to TRBJ2-3, with TRBD2 as a possible D gene (5 bases). This CDR3 comprises 13 residues. The ends were cut back, 7 bases at V and 3 bases at J, with 11 bases in the middle. In germline, CDR1 is MNHEY, CDR2 SVGAGI.

The chain couples TRBV18 to TRBJ2-7, with 7 bases identical to TRBD1. Unmatched junction bases numbered 12, after V lost 4 bases and J lost 6 bases. From germline, CDR1 is KGHSH and CDR2 LQKENI. The CDR3 contains 15 residues. CDR3 sequence: CASSQIGDSKSEQYF. CDR3 DNA sequence: TGTGCCAGCTCACAGATCGGGGACAGTAAATCCGAGCAGTACTTC.

The J gene is TRBJ2-7, the V gene TRBV3-1 (or the pseudogene TRBV3-2); a possible D gene is TRBD1 (5 bases). The germline CDR1 and CDR2 sequences are LGHDT and YNNKEL (reference sequence). The CDR3 sequence is 14 residues long. V was pared by 1 base and J by 3 bases, with 10 bases between. CDR3 protein: CASSQGPRGYEQYV. The CDR3 bases are TGTGCCAGCAGCCAAGGTCCAAGGGGCTACGAGCAGTACGTC.

The chain employs TRBV6-6 and TRBJ2-6, with 8 bases that match TRBD1. Looked up from germline, CDR1 is MNHNY and CDR2 is SVGAGI (reference sequence). This CDR3 has 17 amino acids. J was trimmed by 4 bases and V by 5 bases; bases with no gene match: 10. Written as DNA, the CDR3 is TGTGCCAGCAGTCGCCTACAGGGGGTTGGCGGGGCCAACGTCCTGACTTTC. Translation: CASSRLQGVGGANVLTF.